This section outlines one TCR delta chain sequence together with its context. Within its sample, this clone is medium-sized (0.01 to 0.1%). Its antigen remains undetermined. The record has no base qualities; no much larger clone is one base away. Other DNA sequences in the sample encode the same CDR3. The sample belongs to a study of gamma-delta T cells after stem cell transplantation listed by TCRdb under 2016. Library construction relied on RT-PCR. The sequencer listed for this sample is Illumina MiSeq. Public reads were reanalyzed in TCRdb with CATT, and rows carrying the same DNA were merged afterwards. Across this sample there are fewer than 3,000 delta-chain clones, with around 2.5% seen only once. Jointly, the top ten make up roughly a fifth of the sample. From the cysteine up to the phenylalanine, the CDR3 has a length of 16 residues. Only CDR3 DNA remains: 48 bases, in frame from the first base. Sequences GEAIGNYY (CDR1) and EKD (CDR2) are obtained from the germline V gene. Trimming takes 6 bases from V and 2 bases from J, and the germline ends sit 21 bases apart.

The chain uses TRDV2 and TRDJ1; the D region possibly corresponds to TRDD3 (6 bases align). The sequenced material came from gamma-delta T cells. This clonotype was sampled from a human donor. It is not recorded whose cells these are; they may come from a transplant donor. The DNA is as follows: TGTGCCTGTTTTCCCGTTCCTGGGGCTCCAACCGATAAACTCATCTTT. Its translation reads: CACFPVPGAPTDKLIF.